A single TCR beta chain is shown here with its context. This clonotype was counted many times. Its antigen has not been determined. Base qualities were left out, and no much larger clone turns up one base away. The TCR beta CDR3 region was amplified with a multiplex PCR system whose first round ran for around 11 cycles using 32 V-gene forward primers and 13 J-gene reverse primers. First-round PCR used a QIAGEN Multiplex PCR Kit, and primer sequences were filed in Chinese patent CN105087789A. In a second PCR round, Illumina universal primers were added with the Phusion High-Fidelity PCR Kit. Sequencing of the TCR libraries was done on the Illumina HiSeq X Ten platform in paired-end mode with a 151 bp read length. As for how the authors treated the data: Cutadapt was used to discard reads without multiplex PCR primers, PEAR merged the read pairs, and MiXCR with default settings called the CDR3 regions. Shannon entropy measured repertoire diversity, while clonality was calculated as one minus the Shannon entropy divided by the ln of the count of productive unique sequences. Clonotypes present at frequencies of at least 0.5% were defined as dominant or high-frequency T-cell clones. The public sequencing data were trimmed at Q25 with fastp and processed into clonotypes with MiXCR by TCRdb, which kept only in-frame beta chains. Each entry merges the rows of one CDR3 protein and shows their most common DNA and genes. The V and J calls here are based on TCRdb, not the publication. This sample is represented by approximately 6,000 distinct CDR3 sequences; roughly 23% of them were singletons. The ten biggest clones cover roughly 17% of the sample.

The record originates from a study of immune heterogeneity within non-small cell lung tumors (dated 2018 in TCRdb). About the full investigation: Histology comprised a handful of squamous cell carcinomas, 9 to 11 non-squamous carcinomas and 1 tumor not otherwise specified. Whole-exome sequencing, RNA-seq and TCR beta repertoire sequencing were combined for multiple spatially distinct regions from each NSCLC tumor so that intratumoral immune heterogeneity could be examined. TCR repertoires were analyzed from about 60 tumor loci of some 15 patients, whereas transcriptome data were available for only 40 or so loci from eleven to twelve patients. For mutant peptides 8 to 11 amino acids long, netMHCpan-3.0 predicted neoantigen binding to the HLA alleles of each patient.

Overall study outcomes, separate from this receptor: High-frequency TCR beta clonotypes were found to be largely distinct between individual patients. A moderate positive correlation (R 0.3 to 0.35), which was statistically significant, linked local T-cell repertoire clonality to local tumor mutational burden. Within a patient, identical dominant CDR3B clonotypes were found to recur across loci, yet unique high-frequency clones were also harbored in different tumor locations.

The TCR template was genomic DNA extracted from bulk tumor tissue, and roughly 590 ng of gDNA was amplified for each sample. During surgery, several biopsies were collected from each primary tumor and placed as far from one another as possible within the tumor mass. Patients in the study cohort, which was described as untreated, were newly diagnosed NSCLC cases going through curative surgery. The samples came from under 19 patients with newly diagnosed non-small cell lung cancer who were having surgery intended to be curative. A couple of independent pathologists reviewed the resected tumor masses. Only DNA and RNA samples of high quality went on to sequencing. The germline V gene provides CDR1 KGHSH and CDR2 LQKENI. Measured from the cysteine to the phenylalanine, the CDR3 is 13 residues long. Only the CDR3 part of the read is kept: 39 bases, read in frame from the first base. Trimmed from V: 3 bases; trimmed from J: 5 bases; junction bases lacking a gene match: 1.

The chain is encoded by TRBV18 joined to TRBJ2-4, with TRBD1 identical over 7 junction bases. This TCR derives from a man aged 60 to 69 with non-small cell lung cancer. Sample: lung tumor tissue. DNA sequence: TGTGCCAGCTCACCCGGGACAGAAAACATTCAGTACTTC. It encodes CASSPGTENIQYF.